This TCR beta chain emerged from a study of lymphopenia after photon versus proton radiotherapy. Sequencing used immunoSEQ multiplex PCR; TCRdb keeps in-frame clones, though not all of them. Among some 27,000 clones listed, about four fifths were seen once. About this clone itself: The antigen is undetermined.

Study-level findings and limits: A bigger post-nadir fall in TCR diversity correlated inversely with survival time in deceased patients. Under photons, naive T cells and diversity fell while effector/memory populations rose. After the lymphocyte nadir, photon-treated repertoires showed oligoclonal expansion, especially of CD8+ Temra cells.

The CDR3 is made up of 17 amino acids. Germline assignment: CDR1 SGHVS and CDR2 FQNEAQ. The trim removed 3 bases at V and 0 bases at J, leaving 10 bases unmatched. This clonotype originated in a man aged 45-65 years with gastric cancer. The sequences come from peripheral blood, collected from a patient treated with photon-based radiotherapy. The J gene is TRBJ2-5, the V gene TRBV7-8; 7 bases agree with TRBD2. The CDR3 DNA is TGTGCCAGCAGCTTTTCAAACTTAGGACTAGACCAAGAGACCCAGTACTTC. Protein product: CASSFSNLGLDQETQYF.